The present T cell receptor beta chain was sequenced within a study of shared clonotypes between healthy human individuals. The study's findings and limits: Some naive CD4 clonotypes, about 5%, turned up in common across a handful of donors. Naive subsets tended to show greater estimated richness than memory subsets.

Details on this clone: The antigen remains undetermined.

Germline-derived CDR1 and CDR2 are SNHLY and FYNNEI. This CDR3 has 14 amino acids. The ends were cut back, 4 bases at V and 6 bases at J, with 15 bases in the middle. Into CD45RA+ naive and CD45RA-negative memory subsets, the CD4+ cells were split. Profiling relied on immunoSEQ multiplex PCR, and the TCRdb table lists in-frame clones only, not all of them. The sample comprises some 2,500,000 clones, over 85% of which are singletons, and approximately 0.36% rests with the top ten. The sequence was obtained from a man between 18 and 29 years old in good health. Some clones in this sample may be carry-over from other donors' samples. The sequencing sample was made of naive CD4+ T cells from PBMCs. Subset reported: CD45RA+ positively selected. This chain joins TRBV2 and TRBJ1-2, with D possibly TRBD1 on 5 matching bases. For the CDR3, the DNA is TGTGCCAGCAGTGTCAATCGGGGGATACATGGCTACACCTTC. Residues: CASSVNRGIHGYTF.